This paragraph covers one T cell receptor beta chain sequence. As yet, its antigen is unknown. These data originate in a study of immune evolution from preneoplasia to lung adenocarcinoma. Study results and caveats: Clonality was highest in normal lung, lower in later-stage lesions apparently.

Only in-frame clones appear in the TCRdb table, and some are missing; sequencing was by immunoSEQ multiplex PCR. This sample carries thousands of clones, roughly 90% of them seen once, and the ten largest clones take just over 2%. Nucleic acids came from premalignant or tumor cells enriched by macro-dissection. This clonotype was obtained from a person in their 70s with lung adenocarcinoma. Sequencing was done on a sample of FFPE atypical adenomatous hyperplasia tissue from the lung. Regarding subset: atypical adenomatous hyperplasia (AAH), lung preneoplasia.

The CDR3 region is CSVEGGSEKLFF. The CDR3 coding sequence is TGCAGCGTTGAAGGAGGGTCTGAAAAACTGTTTTTT. This chain links TRBV29-1 with TRBJ1-4; D remains unclear. Deletions cut 1 base from V and 7 bases from J, with 7 bases between. The CDR3 spans 12 residues. Germline CDR1 reads SQVTM; CDR2 reads ANQGSEA.